This TCR beta chain was profiled in a study of OX40 agonist ivuxolimab in advanced cancers. Overall study findings and caveats: The 0.1-3.0 mg/kg partial responders had among the lowest clonal expansion.

The trim removed 0 bases at V and 4 bases at J, leaving 9 bases unmatched. The CDR3 length is 17 residues. In germline, CDR1 is LGHNA, CDR2 YSLEER. The timepoints at which blood was sampled were baseline, cycle 4 day 1, and cycle 7 day 1. Concerning this clone: Its antigen is unidentified.

Clones were read by immunoSEQ multiplex PCR, and TCRdb kept only the in-frame ones, dropping some. This sample has 100,000 to 150,000 clones, with just over 90% found just once. The gene calls are TRBV4-3 and TRBJ2-1; TRBD2 matches at 7 bases. Sequencing was performed on CD4+ or CD8+ T cells sorted from blood, taken in a trial of the OX40 agonist ivuxolimab. The sequence came from an adult with an advanced solid tumor such as melanoma, head and neck, liver or kidney cancer. This CDR3 reads CASSQDLGLAEYNEQFF. The CDR3 nucleotides read TGCGCCAGCAGCCAAGATCTGGGGCTAGCGGAGTACAATGAGCAGTTCTTC.